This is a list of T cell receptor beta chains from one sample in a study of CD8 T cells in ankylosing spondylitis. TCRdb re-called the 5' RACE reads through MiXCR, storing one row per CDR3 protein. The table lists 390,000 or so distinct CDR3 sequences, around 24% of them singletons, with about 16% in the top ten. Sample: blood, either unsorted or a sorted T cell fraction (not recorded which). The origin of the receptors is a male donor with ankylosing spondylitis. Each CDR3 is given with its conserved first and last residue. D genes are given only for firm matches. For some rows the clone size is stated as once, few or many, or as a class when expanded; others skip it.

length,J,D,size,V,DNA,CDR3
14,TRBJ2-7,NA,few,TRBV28,TGTGCCAGCAGAACGACCTGGACGCCTTGGGAGCAGTACTTC,CASRTTWTPWEQYF
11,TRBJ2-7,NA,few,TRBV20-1,TGCAGTGCTGCCTTGACCTACGAGCAGTACTTC,CSAALTYEQYF
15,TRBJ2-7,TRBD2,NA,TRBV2,TGTGCCAGCAGGAGAACTAGCGGGTACTCCTACGAGCAGTACTTC,CASRRTSGYSYEQYF
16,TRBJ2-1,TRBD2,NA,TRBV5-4,TGTGCCAGCAGCTTTGGGGCTAGCGGGGGTTACAATGAGCAGTTCTTC,CASSFGASGGYNEQFF
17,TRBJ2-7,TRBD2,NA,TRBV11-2,TGTGCCAGCAGCTTAGGTCTAGCGGGAGGGTCGGCCTACGAGCAGTACTTC,CASSLGLAGGSAYEQYF
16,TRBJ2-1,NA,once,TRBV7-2,TGTGCCAGCAGCTTAGGGGGCGAACTTCAGGCCCATGAGCAGTTCTTC,CASSLGGELQAHEQFF
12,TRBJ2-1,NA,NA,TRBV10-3,TGTGCCATCAGTGAGTCAAGGGATGAGCAGTTCTTC,CAISESRDEQFF
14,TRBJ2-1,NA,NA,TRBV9,TGTGCCAGCAGCTTCCAGGGTGTCTACAATGAGCAGTTCTTC,CASSFQGVYNEQFF
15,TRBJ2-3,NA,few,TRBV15,TGTGCCACCAGCAGAGACGGCGGGGCCACAGATACGCAGTATTTT,CATSRDGGATDTQYF
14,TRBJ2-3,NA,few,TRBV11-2,TGTGCCAGCAGCTTAAGTGGAGGCACAGATACGCAGTATTTT,CASSLSGGTDTQYF
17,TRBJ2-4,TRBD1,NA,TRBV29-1,TGCAGCGTTGCATGGAGACAGGGGTATGGGGGCAAAAACATTCAGTACTTC,CSVAWRQGYGGKNIQYF
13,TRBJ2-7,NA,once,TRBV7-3,TGTGCCAGCAGCCCGGACTACCACTACGAGCAGTACTTC,CASSPDYHYEQYF
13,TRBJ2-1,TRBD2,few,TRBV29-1,TGCAGCGCCCGAGCGGTAGCGGGAGCTGAGCAGTTCTTC,CSARAVAGAEQFF
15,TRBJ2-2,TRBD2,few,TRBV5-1,TGCGCCAGCAGCTCTGGACTAGGATACACCGGGGAGCTGTTTTTT,CASSSGLGYTGELFF
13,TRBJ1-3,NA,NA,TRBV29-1,TGCAGCGCCAGTCATGGGTCTGGAAACACCATATATTTT,CSASHGSGNTIYF
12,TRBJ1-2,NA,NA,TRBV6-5,TGTGCCAGCAGTTACTCCTGGGGTGGCTACACCTTC,CASSYSWGGYTF
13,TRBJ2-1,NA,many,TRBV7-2,TGTGCCAGCAGCAGACTAGGGGACAATGAGCAGTTCTTC,CASSRLGDNEQFF
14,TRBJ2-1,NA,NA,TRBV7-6,TGTGCCAGCAGCGACCTTCGGGGTTACAATGAGCAGTTCTTC,CASSDLRGYNEQFF
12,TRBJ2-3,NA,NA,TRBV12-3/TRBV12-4,TGTGCCAGCAGTTCAGGGGTAGATACGCAGTATTTT,CASSSGVDTQYF
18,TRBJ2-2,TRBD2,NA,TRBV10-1,TGCGCCAGCAGTGGTTCTCCTAGCGGCCAATCGAACACCGGGGAGCTGTTTTTT,CASSGSPSGQSNTGELFF
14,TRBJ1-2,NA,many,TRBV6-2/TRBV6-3,TGTGCCAGCACCTACAGAAACCAGGGCTATGGCTACACCTTC,CASTYRNQGYGYTF
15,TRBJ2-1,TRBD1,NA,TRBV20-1,TGCAGTGCTAGAAAGACAGGGAGCTCCTACAATGAGCAGTTCTTC,CSARKTGSSYNEQFF
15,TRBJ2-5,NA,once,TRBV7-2,TGTGCCAGCAGCTTAGGCGGGGGCGGTGGGGAGACCCAGTACTTC,CASSLGGGGGETQYF
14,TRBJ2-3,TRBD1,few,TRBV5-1,TGCGCCAGCACCGGGACAGGGGACACAGATACGCAGTATTTT,CASTGTGDTDTQYF
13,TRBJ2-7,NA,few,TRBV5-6,TGTGCCAGCAGCTCGAGCGGTCCCTACGAGCAGTACTTC,CASSSSGPYEQYF
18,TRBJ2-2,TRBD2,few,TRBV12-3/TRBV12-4,TGTGCCAGCAGTCCAAGGGGACTAGCGGGAGTGAACACCGGGGAGCTGTTTTTT,CASSPRGLAGVNTGELFF
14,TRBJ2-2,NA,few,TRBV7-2,TGTGCCAGCAGCTTAGAGGTGAACACCGGGGAGCTGTTTTTT,CASSLEVNTGELFF
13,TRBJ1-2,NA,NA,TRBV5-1,TGCGCCAGCAGCTCCCGGGACTTAGATGGCTACACCTTC,CASSSRDLDGYTF
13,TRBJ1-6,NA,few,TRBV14,TGTGCCAGCAGCCAAGGGCAGTATTCACCCCTCCACTTT,CASSQGQYSPLHF
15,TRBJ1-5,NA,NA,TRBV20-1,TGCAGTGCTGGTTACAGGAGTGAAAGCAATCAGCCCCAGCATTTT,CSAGYRSESNQPQHF
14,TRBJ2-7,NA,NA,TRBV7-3,TGTGCCAGCAGCTTAAGAGGGGGAACCTACGAGCAGTACTTC,CASSLRGGTYEQYF
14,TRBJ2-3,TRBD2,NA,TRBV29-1,TGCAGCGTTGTCCGCGGGAGCCGCACAGATACGCAGTATTTT,CSVVRGSRTDTQYF
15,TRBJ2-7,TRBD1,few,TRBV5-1,TGCGCCAGCAGCTCCCCCGGGACAGGGATCTACGAGCAGTACTTC,CASSSPGTGIYEQYF
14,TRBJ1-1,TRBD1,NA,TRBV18,TGTGCCAGCTCACCAGCGGGACAGTACACTGAAGCTTTCTTT,CASSPAGQYTEAFF
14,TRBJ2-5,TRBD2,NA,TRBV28,TGTGCCAGCAGTTTACTAGCGGAAGGGGAGACCCAGTACTTC,CASSLLAEGETQYF
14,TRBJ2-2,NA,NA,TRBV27,TGTGCCAGCAGTTTGGGGCAAATAGGACGGGAGCTGTTTTTT,CASSLGQIGRELFF
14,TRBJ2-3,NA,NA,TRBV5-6,TGTGCCAGCAGCTCGGGACTTCCCACAGATACGCAGTATTTT,CASSSGLPTDTQYF
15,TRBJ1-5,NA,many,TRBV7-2,TGTGCCAGCAGCTTAGTGTCAGGCGGCAATCAGCCCCAGCATTTT,CASSLVSGGNQPQHF
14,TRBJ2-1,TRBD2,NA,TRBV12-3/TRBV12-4,TGTGCCAGCAGACGGACTAGTTCTTACAATGAGCAGTTCTTC,CASRRTSSYNEQFF
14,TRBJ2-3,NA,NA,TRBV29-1,TGCAGCGCGAGAGGACTCTATTTTACAGATACGCAGTATTTT,CSARGLYFTDTQYF
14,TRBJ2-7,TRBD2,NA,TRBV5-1,TGCGCCAGCAGTGGGACTAGCGAAAACTACGAGCAGTACTTC,CASSGTSENYEQYF
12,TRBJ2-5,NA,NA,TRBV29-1,TGCAGCGTTGGTTACCTTCCAGAGACCCAGTACTTC,CSVGYLPETQYF
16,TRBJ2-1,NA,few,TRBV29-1,TGCAGCGTTGAAACCCCGCTAGCATCCCAAAACAATGAGCAGTTCTTC,CSVETPLASQNNEQFF
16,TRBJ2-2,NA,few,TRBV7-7,TGTGCCAGCAGCTACACGGCCCCCATAAGCCCCGGGGAGCTGTTTTTT,CASSYTAPISPGELFF
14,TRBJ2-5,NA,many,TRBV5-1,TGCGCCAGCAGCTTTAGAGGGATAGGAGAGACCCAGTACTTC,CASSFRGIGETQYF
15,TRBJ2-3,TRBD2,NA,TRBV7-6,TGTGCCAGCAGGGAACTAGCGGGAGTAGCGGATACGCAGTATTTT,CASRELAGVADTQYF
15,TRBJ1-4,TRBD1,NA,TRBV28,TGTGCCAGCAGTAACCTCCGGGACAGGGGAGAAAAACTGTTTTTT,CASSNLRDRGEKLFF